This TCR beta chain was sequenced for a study of beta chain features in type 1 diabetes. As for the study in general: Cell yields, gender and age were similar in healthy donors and patients. All of the samples together had 107,917,701 sorted cells examined. Study-level findings and limits: Here, the possible influence of HLA type (on TCRB rearrangement) remained unresolved. Across all four CD4+ subsets, people with type 1 diabetes showed modestly shorter TCRB CDR3s.

This CDR3 has 13 amino acids. Trimming removed 4 bases at V and 3 bases at J, with 9 bases between. Germline V gene sequence: CDR1 MNHNY, CDR2 SVGAGI (reference sequence). Of the isolated RNA, all was reverse transcribed, and so the sequenced material was expressed TCRB transcripts. Profiled with immunoSEQ multiplex PCR; TCRdb holds only in-frame clones, not every one. This table has over 200,000 clones, roughly 11% appearing once. The sample holds a few counts of this clone. Its antigen is as yet unknown. Via the markers CD45RO/CCR7/CD25/CD127/CD95/CD27, stem cell-like memory, regulatory, central memory and naive CD4+ cells were sorted.

This clonotype was sampled from a man aged 25-40 years with type 1 diabetes. The chain recombines TRBV6-6 with TRBJ1-2; perhaps TRBD1 as D (6 bases). Specimen: naive CD4+ T cells from blood. In DNA, the CDR3 is TGTGCCAGCAGTTCACAGGGATACTATGGCTACACCTTC. Its protein product is CASSSQGYYGYTF.